This T cell receptor beta chain was documented in a study of shared clonotypes between healthy human individuals. Regarding the study as a whole: Sample collection involved blood only; tissue repertoires are likely different.

V lost 1 base to trimming and J lost 0 bases, with 7 bases between them. The CDR3 has 14 residues. Germline CDR1 reads SGHNT; CDR2 reads YENEEA. As concerns this clone: Antigen specificity is unknown. This sample includes further DNA sequences coding for the same CDR3.

Original processing notes: ImmunoSEQ supplied junction-only sequences lacking quality scores, so filtering was different. Method: immunoSEQ multiplex PCR; TCRdb's copy keeps in-frame clones and lacks some. V, J and clone size are those of that table, while D and trimming were read from the DNA. The sample yields approximately 1.1 million clones, around 78% seen once. Naive CD4+ cells were CD45RA-selected; the remaining cells were memory. The sequence derives from a man in his late teens or twenties in good health. Some clones in this sample may be carry-over from other donors' samples. V is TRBV11-3 and J is TRBJ2-7; D uncertain. The source material was memory CD4+ T cells from PBMCs. This sample's subset: CD45RA-negative fraction. The CDR3: CASSLGGDSYEQYF. The CDR3 nucleotides read TGTGCCAGCAGCTTAGGCGGAGACTCCTACGAGCAGTACTTC.